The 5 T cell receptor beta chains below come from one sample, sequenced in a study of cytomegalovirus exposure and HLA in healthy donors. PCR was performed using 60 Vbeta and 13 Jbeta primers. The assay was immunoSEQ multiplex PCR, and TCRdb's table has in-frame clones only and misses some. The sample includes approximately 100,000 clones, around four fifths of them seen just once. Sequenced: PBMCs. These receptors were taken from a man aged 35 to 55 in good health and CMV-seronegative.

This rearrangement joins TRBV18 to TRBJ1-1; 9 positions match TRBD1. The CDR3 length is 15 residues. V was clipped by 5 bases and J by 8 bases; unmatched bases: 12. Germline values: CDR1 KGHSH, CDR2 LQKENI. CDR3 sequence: CASSIIRDRDGEAFF. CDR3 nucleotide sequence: TGTGCCAGCTCAATCATCCGGGACAGGGACGGGGAAGCTTTCTTT.

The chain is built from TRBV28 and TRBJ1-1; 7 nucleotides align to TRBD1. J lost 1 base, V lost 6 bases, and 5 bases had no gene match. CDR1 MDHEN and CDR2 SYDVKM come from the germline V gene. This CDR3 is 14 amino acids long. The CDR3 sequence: CASRTGQWNTEAFF. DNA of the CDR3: TGTGCCAGCAGGACGGGACAGTGGAACACTGAAGCTTTCTTT.

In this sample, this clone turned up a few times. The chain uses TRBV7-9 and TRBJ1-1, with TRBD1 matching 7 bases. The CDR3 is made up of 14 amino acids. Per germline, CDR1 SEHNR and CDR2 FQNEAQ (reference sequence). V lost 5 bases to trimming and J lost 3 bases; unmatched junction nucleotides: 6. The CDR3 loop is CASSQGQRYTEAFF. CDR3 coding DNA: TGTGCCAGCAGCCAGGGACAGCGATACACTGAAGCTTTCTTT.

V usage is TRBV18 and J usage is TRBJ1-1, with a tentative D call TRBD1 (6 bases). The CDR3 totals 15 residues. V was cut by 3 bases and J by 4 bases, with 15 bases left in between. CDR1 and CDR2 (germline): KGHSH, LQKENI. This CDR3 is CASSPGEGVGTEAFF. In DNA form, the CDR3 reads TGTGCCAGCTCACCTGGGGAGGGGGTCGGCACTGAAGCTTTCTTT.

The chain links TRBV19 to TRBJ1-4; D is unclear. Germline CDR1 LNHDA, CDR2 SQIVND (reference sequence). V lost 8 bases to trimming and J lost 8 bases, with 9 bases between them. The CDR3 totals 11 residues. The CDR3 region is CASSSWEKLFF. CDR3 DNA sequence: TGTGCCAGTTCCAGTTGGGAAAAACTGTTTTTT.